This T cell receptor beta chain comes out of a study of blood T cell repertoires in COVID-19. Across the whole study: Italy, Spain and the United States were the sources of the convalescent and acute COVID-19 samples.

Authors' data handling: Researchers report that nucleated cell counts were estimated from reference gene primer amplification. The method was immunoSEQ multiplex PCR; TCRdb's version includes in-frame clones alone and lacks a portion of them. D and trimming come from the DNA, and the V and J calls and clone size come from that table. This sample has some 150,000 clones, with 80% to 90% found just once. The length of the CDR3 is 14 residues. Per the germline V gene, CDR1 is DFQATT and CDR2 is SNEGSKA (reference sequence). J gave up 4 bases and V 6 bases, and 8 bases lay outside the gene matches. This clonotype originated in a woman in her forties or fifties with acute or convalescent COVID-19. Sequencing was done on a sample of peripheral blood. The genes are TRBV20-1 and TRBJ2-3, with 9 bases matching TRBD2. This chain's CDR3 is CSASSGSGADTQYF. For the CDR3, the DNA is TGCAGTGCCAGTAGCGGGAGTGGGGCAGATACGCAGTATTTT.